Shown below are 12 T cell receptor beta chains from a single sample sequenced in a study of blood T cells in healthy people across ages. A second PCR of 7 to 11 cycles used a sample-barcoded 5' primer and a J-beta primer mix. TCRdb re-called the 5' RACE reads through MiXCR, storing one row per CDR3 protein. This table has about 1.7 million distinct CDR3 sequences, approximately 30% appearing once. Sample: blood. These receptors originate from a woman in her 30s in good health.

In the case of this clonotype: The junction departs from the called germline gene at one end, perhaps through a read error. The rearrangement joins TRBV12-3 or TRBV12-4 to TRBJ2-1; 8 bases agree with TRBD2. This CDR3 spans 14 amino acids. The CDR3 DNA sequence: TGTGCCAGCATTGGGGTAGCGGGGTACAGTGAGCAGTTCTTC. This translates into CASIGVAGYSEQFF.

There are many counts of this clonotype. The V and J genes are TRBV6-5 and TRBJ1-2, with TRBD1 identical over 9 bases. This CDR3 contains 13 residues. V lost 5 bases to trimming and J lost 5 bases; unmatched junction nucleotides: 3. The germline gives CDR1 MNHEY, CDR2 SVGAGI. CDR3 amino acids: CASSRDRVYGYTF. In nucleotides, the CDR3 is TGTGCCAGCAGTCGGGACAGGGTTTATGGCTACACCTTC.

The V and J genes are TRBV7-6 and TRBJ2-7; either TRBD1 or TRBD2 may supply D (6 bases each). The CDR3 covers 12 residues. V lost 8 bases, J lost 9 bases, and 17 bases lay in between. Germline CDR1 and CDR2: SGHVS and FNYEAQ. The CDR3 loop is CASGGGAGGQYF. The CDR3 DNA reads as TGTGCCAGCGGAGGGGGAGCTGGGGGGCAGTACTTC.

A remark on this clonotype: A much larger clone lies a single base off, so this may be a read error. The V call is TRBV20-1, the J call TRBJ2-1; D may be TRBD2 (6 bases). Looked up from germline, CDR1 is DFQATT and CDR2 is SNEGSKA (reference sequence). There are 15 residues in the CDR3. CDR3 in amino acids: CGARGDRLGVSEQFF. The CDR3 DNA reads TGCGGTGCTAGAGGAGATCGACTAGGTGTGAGTGAGCAGTTCTTC.

This clonotype was picked up a small number of times. The chain carries TRBV10-3 and TRBJ2-1, with 10 nucleotides matching TRBD1. V lost 4 bases to trimming and J lost 5 bases; unmatched junction nucleotides: 2. Germline CDR1 ENHRY, CDR2 SYGVKD. This CDR3 is built from 14 residues. The CDR3 coding sequence is TGTGCCATCAGTGGGGACAGGGGCGACAATGAGCAGTTCTTC. This translates into CAISGDRGDNEQFF.

Many counts were recorded for this clonotype. The chain recombines TRBV4-2 with TRBJ2-7; 8 positions agree with TRBD1. This CDR3 region has 14 residues. Germline trimming cut 1 base from V and 4 bases from J; bases unmatched to any gene: 3. The germline V gene encodes CDR1 LGHNA and CDR2 YNFKEQ. This CDR3 is CASSQGQGYYEQYF. The CDR3 DNA follows: TGTGCCAGCAGCCAAGGACAGGGGTATTACGAGCAGTACTTC.

This clonotype was counted ten times or more. V is TRBV6-1 and J is TRBJ1-2, with 9 positions matching TRBD1. V gave up 0 bases and J gave up 4 bases; unmatched junction bases: 3. CDR3 length: 15 residues. The germline V gene has CDR1 MNHNS and CDR2 SASEGT. As DNA, the CDR3 is TGTGCCAGCAGTGAAGCGGACAGGGGCGGCTATGGCTACACCTTC. It translates to CASSEADRGGYGYTF.

This clonotype is a singleton in its sample. The conserved phenylalanine or tryptophan is not found at the CDR3 terminus, so this likely reflects a read error. The CDR3 sequence is CASSATYEQYC. In nucleotides, the CDR3 is TGTGCCAGCAGCGCGACCTACGAGCAGTACTGC. The chain carries TRBV5-5 and TRBJ2-4; D is unclear. Judging by the DNA end, TRBJ2-7 fits better; the J call may be wrong. Germline V gene data show CDR1 as SGHKS and CDR2 as YYEKEE (reference sequence). The CDR3 loop spans 11 amino acids.

This clonotype was observed at least ten times. In DNA form, the CDR3 reads TGTGCCAGCAGCTGGGCCTTCGGGGTTTCCTACGAGCAGTACTTC. Translated, it gives CASSWAFGVSYEQYF. The rearrangement links TRBV7-6 to TRBJ2-7, with a weak D call TRBD2 (5 bases). This CDR3 spans 15 amino acids. The V end lost 4 bases, the J end lost 1 base, and 14 bases lay between the germline ends. The germline V gene has CDR1 SGHVS and CDR2 FNYEAQ.

Worth noting for this clonotype: An end of the junction differs from the germline gene, which may be a read error. This sequence joins TRBV12-3 or TRBV12-4 and TRBJ2-1, with D possibly matching TRBD1 (6 bases). This CDR3 has 14 residues. The CDR3 loop is CASSRGGARNGQFF. CDR3 nucleotide sequence: TGTGCCAGCAGCCGAGGGGGTGCCCGAAATGGGCAGTTCTTC.

At least ten counts were recorded for this clonotype. The CDR3 bases are TGCAGCGTTGGAATCCTGGCTCAAGAGACCCAGTACTTC. This encodes CSVGILAQETQYF. The rearrangement uses TRBV29-1 and TRBJ2-5; D remains ambiguous. The CDR3 contains 13 residues. Germline CDR1 and CDR2: SQVTM and ANQGSEA. The germline V and J ends were trimmed by 4 bases and 2 bases, with 11 bases remaining between them.

The chain employs TRBV20-1 and TRBJ2-1; 7 bases are a match to TRBD2. The V segment lost 3 bases and the J segment 6 bases; nucleotides outside the gene matches: 11. This CDR3 region has 15 residues. The germline gives CDR1 DFQATT, CDR2 SNEGSKA (reference sequence). This CDR3 reads CSASPLAETVNEQFF. In nucleotides, the CDR3 is TGCAGTGCTAGCCCCCTAGCGGAGACCGTCAATGAGCAGTTCTTC.